These T cell receptor beta chains were read from a single sample in a study of blood T cell repertoires in COVID-19. This table comes from immunoSEQ multiplex PCR, and its TCRdb copy is limited to in-frame clones, with some not included. There are 50,000 to 65,000 clones in the sample; roughly 79% occur only once, and 5% to 6.5% lies in the top ten. Sequenced sample: peripheral blood. The receptor source for this set is a woman aged 60 to 75 with acute or convalescent COVID-19. Each CDR3 is given with its conserved first and last residue. Fields, in order: V gene, D gene, clone size, J gene, CDR3 protein, CDR3 DNA. D genes are given only for firm matches. Clone sizes are given selectively: once, few, many, or a class where the clone is expanded.

V gene: TRBV6-2/TRBV6-3; D gene: -; clone size: few; J gene: TRBJ1-2; CDR3 protein: CASSYKSHRITNYGYTF; CDR3 DNA: TGTGCCAGCAGTTACAAGTCACACAGAATTACTAACTATGGCTACACCTTC
V gene: TRBV5-4; D gene: -; clone size: -; J gene: TRBJ1-4; CDR3 protein: CASSLATGLNEKLFF; CDR3 DNA: TGTGCCAGCAGCTTGGCCACGGGGTTGAACGAAAAACTGTTTTTT
V gene: TRBV6-5; D gene: -; clone size: -; J gene: TRBJ1-1; CDR3 protein: CASSYGRNTEAFF; CDR3 DNA: TGTGCCAGCAGTTACGGCAGGAACACTGAAGCTTTCTTT
V gene: TRBV6-5; D gene: TRBD1; clone size: -; J gene: TRBJ2-5; CDR3 protein: CASSQGARGTQYF; CDR3 DNA: TGTGCCAGCAGCCAGGGGGCGCGGGGGACCCAGTACTTC
V gene: TRBV5-8; D gene: -; clone size: -; J gene: TRBJ1-5; CDR3 protein: CASSPRVGLGQPQHF; CDR3 DNA: TGTGCCAGCAGCCCCCGTGTCGGGTTGGGTCAGCCCCAGCATTTT
V gene: TRBV7-2; D gene: TRBD1; clone size: -; J gene: TRBJ2-2; CDR3 protein: CASRQGGNTGELFF; CDR3 DNA: TGTGCCAGCCGACAGGGGGGGAACACCGGGGAGCTGTTTTTT
V gene: TRBV21-1; D gene: -; clone size: -; J gene: TRBJ2-1; CDR3 protein: CAGSGGPCLNEQFF; CDR3 DNA: TGTGCCGGCTCAGGAGGACCATGTCTCAATGAGCAGTTCTTC
V gene: TRBV28; D gene: -; clone size: -; J gene: TRBJ1-3; CDR3 protein: CASSSQIPGNTIYF; CDR3 DNA: TGTGCCAGCAGTTCTCAGATTCCTGGAAACACCATATATTTT
V gene: TRBV27; D gene: TRBD2; clone size: -; J gene: TRBJ2-2; CDR3 protein: CASSYGTSGGWELFF; CDR3 DNA: TGTGCCAGCAGTTACGGGACTAGCGGGGGGTGGGAGCTGTTTTTT
V gene: TRBV28; D gene: -; clone size: -; J gene: TRBJ1-2; CDR3 protein: CASSFRQGSYTF; CDR3 DNA: TGTGCCAGCAGTTTTCGGCAGGGGAGCTACACCTTC
V gene: TRBV10-3; D gene: -; clone size: -; J gene: TRBJ2-1; CDR3 protein: CAISGEAAEQFF; CDR3 DNA: TGTGCCATCAGCGGAGAGGCAGCCGAGCAGTTCTTC
V gene: TRBV6-2/TRBV6-3; D gene: -; clone size: -; J gene: TRBJ2-3; CDR3 protein: CASSYSPGNTDTQYF; CDR3 DNA: TGTGCCAGCAGTTACTCTCCGGGGAACACAGATACGCAGTATTTT
V gene: TRBV6-5; D gene: TRBD1; clone size: once; J gene: TRBJ2-3; CDR3 protein: CASRDRGYTDTQYF; CDR3 DNA: TGTGCCAGTCGGGACAGGGGGTACACAGATACGCAGTATTTT
V gene: TRBV30; D gene: TRBD1; clone size: once; J gene: TRBJ1-2; CDR3 protein: CAWGTGSVYGYTF; CDR3 DNA: TGTGCCTGGGGGACAGGGAGCGTCTATGGCTACACCTTC
V gene: TRBV5-1; D gene: -; clone size: -; J gene: TRBJ2-7; CDR3 protein: CASSLDGATGEQYF; CDR3 DNA: TGCGCCAGCAGCTTGGACGGTGCGACCGGGGAGCAGTACTTC
V gene: TRBV12-5; D gene: -; clone size: -; J gene: TRBJ1-5; CDR3 protein: CASGLSGTTPQHF; CDR3 DNA: TGTGCTAGTGGCCTCAGCGGGACAACGCCCCAGCATTTT
V gene: TRBV28; D gene: TRBD1; clone size: few; J gene: TRBJ1-2; CDR3 protein: CASSNHGQGFGYGYTF; CDR3 DNA: TGTGCCAGCAGCAACCACGGACAGGGATTTGGCTATGGCTACACCTTC
V gene: TRBV5-8; D gene: TRBD1; clone size: -; J gene: TRBJ1-4; CDR3 protein: CASTLVGQGREKLFF; CDR3 DNA: TGTGCCAGCACCCTGGTGGGACAGGGGCGAGAAAAACTGTTTTTT
V gene: TRBV6-5; D gene: -; clone size: once; J gene: TRBJ1-4; CDR3 protein: CASGRGWEKLFF; CDR3 DNA: TGTGCCTCTGGACGGGGTTGGGAAAAACTGTTTTTT
V gene: TRBV6-5; D gene: -; clone size: few; J gene: TRBJ2-2; CDR3 protein: CASSYTSGDTGELFF; CDR3 DNA: TGTGCCAGCAGTTACACATCGGGGGACACCGGGGAGCTGTTTTTT
V gene: TRBV6-1; D gene: -; clone size: -; J gene: TRBJ1-2; CDR3 protein: CASSEVTADYGYTF; CDR3 DNA: TGTGCCAGCAGTGAAGTTACCGCAGACTATGGCTACACCTTC
V gene: TRBV7-3; D gene: TRBD2; clone size: -; J gene: TRBJ2-1; CDR3 protein: CASSLLPAGDPRGEQFF; CDR3 DNA: TGTGCCAGCAGCTTATTGCCAGCGGGGGACCCTAGGGGTGAGCAGTTCTTC
V gene: TRBV11-2; D gene: TRBD1; clone size: -; J gene: TRBJ2-2; CDR3 protein: CASDASGTGGWPGELFF; CDR3 DNA: TGTGCCAGCGACGCTAGTGGGACAGGGGGCTGGCCCGGGGAGCTGTTTTTT
V gene: TRBV15; D gene: -; clone size: -; J gene: TRBJ1-6; CDR3 protein: CATSRDQGSYNSPLHF; CDR3 DNA: TGTGCCACCAGCAGAGACCAGGGTTCCTATAATTCACCCCTCCACTTT
V gene: TRBV6-1; D gene: TRBD1; clone size: -; J gene: TRBJ2-1; CDR3 protein: CASSERAGGSYNEQFF; CDR3 DNA: TGTGCCAGCAGTGAAAGGGCAGGGGGCTCCTACAATGAGCAGTTCTTC
V gene: TRBV12-3/TRBV12-4; D gene: -; clone size: -; J gene: TRBJ2-7; CDR3 protein: CASSLTSYEQYF; CDR3 DNA: TGTGCCAGCAGTTTGACTTCCTACGAGCAGTACTTC
V gene: TRBV7-9; D gene: TRBD2; clone size: -; J gene: TRBJ2-3; CDR3 protein: CASSLPAGTGTDTQYF; CDR3 DNA: TGTGCCAGCAGCTTACCAGCGGGAACTGGTACAGATACGCAGTATTTT
V gene: TRBV27; D gene: TRBD1; clone size: -; J gene: TRBJ1-2; CDR3 protein: CASSLSRGVNYGYTF; CDR3 DNA: TGTGCCAGCAGTTTGAGCAGGGGGGTGAACTATGGCTACACCTTC
V gene: TRBV6-5; D gene: -; clone size: -; J gene: TRBJ1-1; CDR3 protein: CAIRTRRETEAFF; CDR3 DNA: TGTGCCATCCGGACAAGGCGGGAGACTGAAGCTTTCTTT
V gene: TRBV4-2; D gene: TRBD1; clone size: -; J gene: TRBJ1-2; CDR3 protein: CASSRPGQDGYTF; CDR3 DNA: TGTGCCAGCAGCCGACCGGGACAGGATGGCTACACCTTC
V gene: TRBV29-1; D gene: -; clone size: -; J gene: TRBJ2-1; CDR3 protein: CSVEVGSGQSSYNEQFF; CDR3 DNA: TGCAGCGTTGAGGTGGGAAGCGGGCAAAGCTCCTACAATGAGCAGTTCTTC
V gene: TRBV14; D gene: TRBD1; clone size: -; J gene: TRBJ1-5; CDR3 protein: CASSQNRGQPQHF; CDR3 DNA: TGTGCCAGCAGCCAGAACAGGGGTCAGCCCCAGCATTTT
V gene: TRBV11-2; D gene: -; clone size: -; J gene: TRBJ2-3; CDR3 protein: CASSPKQGPLTTDTQYF; CDR3 DNA: TGTGCCAGCAGCCCAAAACAGGGCCCCTTAACGACAGATACGCAGTATTTT
V gene: TRBV10-3; D gene: TRBD1; clone size: -; J gene: TRBJ1-1; CDR3 protein: CAIREGTGITEAFF; CDR3 DNA: TGTGCCATCAGGGAGGGGACAGGGATCACTGAAGCTTTCTTT
V gene: TRBV19; D gene: TRBD1; clone size: -; J gene: TRBJ2-5; CDR3 protein: CASSPHRGLMGETQYF; CDR3 DNA: TGTGCCAGTAGTCCTCACAGGGGTTTGATGGGAGAGACCCAGTACTTC
V gene: TRBV9; D gene: -; clone size: -; J gene: TRBJ2-7; CDR3 protein: CASSVGQGSTYEQYF; CDR3 DNA: TGTGCCAGCAGCGTAGGCCAGGGAAGTACCTACGAGCAGTACTTC
V gene: TRBV14; D gene: TRBD1; clone size: -; J gene: TRBJ2-1; CDR3 protein: CASSQTGTGRFRQFF; CDR3 DNA: TGTGCCAGCAGCCAAACCGGGACAGGGAGATTTAGACAGTTCTTC
V gene: TRBV30; D gene: -; clone size: -; J gene: TRBJ1-4; CDR3 protein: CAWSVAGLGEKLFF; CDR3 DNA: TGTGCCTGGAGTGTAGCGGGGCTAGGAGAAAAACTGTTTTTT
V gene: TRBV5-1; D gene: -; clone size: -; J gene: TRBJ2-3; CDR3 protein: CASSLVGQTTDTQYF; CDR3 DNA: TGCGCCAGCAGCTTGGTTGGGCAGACCACAGATACGCAGTATTTT
V gene: TRBV24-1; D gene: -; clone size: -; J gene: TRBJ1-1; CDR3 protein: CATSEAGKTEAFF; CDR3 DNA: TGTGCCACCAGTGAGGCAGGGAAGACTGAAGCTTTCTTT
V gene: TRBV3-1/TRBV3-2; D gene: -; clone size: -; J gene: TRBJ2-3; CDR3 protein: CASSLKGADTQYF; CDR3 DNA: TGTGCCAGCAGCCTTAAGGGGGCAGATACGCAGTATTTT
V gene: TRBV19; D gene: TRBD1; clone size: -; J gene: TRBJ1-1; CDR3 protein: CPRNRGRMDTEAFF; CDR3 DNA: TGTCCCCGGAACAGGGGGCGCATGGACACTGAAGCTTTCTTT
V gene: TRBV7-2; D gene: -; clone size: -; J gene: TRBJ1-2; CDR3 protein: CASSQDSTGPYGYTF; CDR3 DNA: TGTGCCAGCAGCCAAGACTCGACAGGCCCTTATGGCTACACCTTC
V gene: TRBV19; D gene: TRBD1; clone size: -; J gene: TRBJ1-6; CDR3 protein: CASSGTVFASLHF; CDR3 DNA: TGTGCCAGTTCTGGGACAGTTTTCGCTTCCCTCCACTTT
V gene: TRBV7-9; D gene: -; clone size: -; J gene: TRBJ1-1; CDR3 protein: CASSPSTGLNTEAFF; CDR3 DNA: TGTGCCAGCAGCCCCAGTACAGGGTTGAACACTGAAGCTTTCTTT
V gene: TRBV5-6; D gene: -; clone size: -; J gene: TRBJ1-3; CDR3 protein: CASSWGTLSSGNTIYF; CDR3 DNA: TGTGCCAGCAGCTGGGGGACACTGAGCTCTGGAAACACCATATATTTT
V gene: TRBV19; D gene: -; clone size: -; J gene: TRBJ2-7; CDR3 protein: CASSTPSGRGVSYEQYF; CDR3 DNA: TGTGCCAGCAGTACCCCTTCGGGCAGGGGGGTATCCTACGAGCAGTACTTC
V gene: TRBV2; D gene: TRBD2; clone size: few; J gene: TRBJ2-1; CDR3 protein: CASSEQGLAGGPGYNEQFF; CDR3 DNA: TGTGCCAGCAGTGAACAGGGACTAGCGGGAGGGCCGGGCTACAATGAGCAGTTCTTC
V gene: TRBV18; D gene: TRBD1; clone size: -; J gene: TRBJ1-1; CDR3 protein: CASSPGQGDEAFF; CDR3 DNA: TGTGCCAGCTCACCGGGACAGGGTGATGAAGCTTTCTTT
V gene: TRBV5-4; D gene: TRBD2; clone size: -; J gene: TRBJ2-2; CDR3 protein: CASSQGGLAGGTGELFF; CDR3 DNA: TGTGCCAGCAGCCAGGGTGGACTAGCGGGGGGCACCGGGGAGCTGTTTTTT
V gene: TRBV7-9; D gene: -; clone size: once; J gene: TRBJ2-1; CDR3 protein: CASSLGTTTYNEQFF; CDR3 DNA: TGTGCCAGCAGCCTCGGGACAACCACCTACAATGAGCAGTTCTTC
V gene: TRBV6-5; D gene: -; clone size: -; J gene: TRBJ1-5; CDR3 protein: CASSPRGTSNQPQHF; CDR3 DNA: TGTGCCAGCAGTCCTCGCGGGACCAGCAATCAGCCCCAGCATTTT
V gene: TRBV28; D gene: -; clone size: -; J gene: TRBJ1-6; CDR3 protein: CASSMSHSPLHF; CDR3 DNA: TGTGCCAGCAGTATGTCTCATTCACCCCTCCACTTT